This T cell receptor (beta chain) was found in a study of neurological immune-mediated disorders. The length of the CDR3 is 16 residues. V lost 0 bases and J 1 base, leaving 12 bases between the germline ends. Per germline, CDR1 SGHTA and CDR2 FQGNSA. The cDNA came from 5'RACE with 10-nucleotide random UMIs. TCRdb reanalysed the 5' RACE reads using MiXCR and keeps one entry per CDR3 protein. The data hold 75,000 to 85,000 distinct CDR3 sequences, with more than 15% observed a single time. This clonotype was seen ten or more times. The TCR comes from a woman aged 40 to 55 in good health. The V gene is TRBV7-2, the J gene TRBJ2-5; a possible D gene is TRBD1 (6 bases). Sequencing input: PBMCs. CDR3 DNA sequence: TGTGCCAGCAGCTTAGCCAAGAGGACAGCCCAAGAGACCCAGTACTTC. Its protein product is CASSLAKRTAQETQYF.